One sample yielded the 18 T cell receptor beta chains listed below, sequenced in a study of T cell repertoires in cytomegalovirus infection. These receptors have no identified antigens. TCRdb reprocessed the reads via MiXCR and lists one record per CDR3 protein. The table records about 340,000 distinct CDR3 sequences, just under 30% of them present only once. This sample comprised cultured PBMCs, obtained from culture after CMV antigen stimulation. Every receptor here comes from a human donor in good health (CMV status not recorded). Some clones in this sample may be carry-over from other donors' samples.

V and J are TRBV4-2 and TRBJ2-3, with 7 bases fitting TRBD1. Germline CDR1 reads LGHNA; CDR2 reads YNFKEQ. With V trimmed by 4 bases and J by 5 bases, 6 bases remained unmatched. The CDR3 loop spans 14 amino acids. This CDR3 reads CASSPTGFEDTQYF. CDR3 coding DNA: TGTGCCAGCAGCCCGACAGGGTTTGAAGATACGCAGTATTTT.

The genes are TRBV6-1 and TRBJ1-1; D ambiguous. The V gene lost 3 bases and the J gene lost 0 bases, with 14 bases spanning the gap. This CDR3 comprises 16 residues. The germline gives CDR1 MNHNS, CDR2 SASEGT. The CDR3 DNA is TGTGCCAGCAGTGATGGTCATAGTGGGTTGAACACTGAAGCTTTCTTT. This codes for CASSDGHSGLNTEAFF.

V usage is TRBV2 and J usage is TRBJ1-5; D uncertain. The length of the CDR3 is 13 residues. The V gene's germline CDR1 is SNHLY and CDR2 FYNNEI. Trimming pared 3 bases from V and 11 bases from J, leaving 14 bases between. The CDR3, as DNA: TGTGCCAGCAGTGATAGTGGTTACGGGACCCAGCATTTT. Amino acids: CASSDSGYGTQHF.

This clonotype was seen once. The chain joins TRBV12-3 or TRBV12-4 to TRBJ2-2, with D possibly being TRBD1 (5 bases). The CDR3 length is 13 residues. The germline V and J ends were trimmed by 5 bases and 3 bases, with 7 bases remaining between them. CDR3 sequence reads: CASSGHHTGELFF. The CDR3 region has the DNA TGTGCCAGCAGTGGACATCACACCGGGGAGCTGTTTTTT.

This clonotype was found a few times. V and J are TRBV5-6 and TRBJ2-1; TRBD1 might be the D (5 bases). Germline V gene lookup returns CDR1 SGHDT and CDR2 YYEEEE. The CDR3 spans 15 residues. Trimming took off 10 bases at V and 6 bases at J, with 23 bases between the two ends. CDR3 amino acids: CALIPVQGGSNEQFF. The CDR3, as DNA: TGTGCCCTAATCCCGGTCCAGGGTGGTTCCAATGAGCAGTTCTTC.

The V call is TRBV6-5, the J call TRBJ2-3; tentative D call: TRBD1 (5 bases). V was pared by 7 bases and J by 10 bases, with 12 bases between. CDR3 length: 11 residues. In germline, CDR1 is MNHEY, CDR2 SVGAGI. CDR3 nucleotide sequence: TGTGCCAGCAAAACGGAGACAGCGCAGTATTTT. Amino acids: CASKTETAQYF.

The rearrangement joins TRBV28 to TRBJ2-1; 8 bases align to TRBD1. The CDR3 contains 17 residues. After removal of 4 bases from V and 4 bases from J, the junction contained 12 bases not matched to a gene. Looked up from germline, CDR1 is MDHEN and CDR2 is SYDVKM. The DNA of the CDR3 is TGTGCCAGCAGTTCCGGACAGGGTCACCCCTCTTACAATGAGCAGTTCTTC. Translated, it gives CASSSGQGHPSYNEQFF.

This clonotype appeared many times. The V and J genes are TRBV10-3 and TRBJ2-3, with TRBD2 matching over 10 bases. Germline loops: CDR1 ENHRY, CDR2 SYGVKD. There are 14 residues in the CDR3. Trimming at V came to 9 bases and at J to 0 bases, leaving 3 bases not matched to a gene. The CDR3 region is CAITSGTSTDTQYF. For the CDR3, the DNA is TGTGCCATTACTAGCGGGACTAGCACAGATACGCAGTATTTT.

The rearrangement uses TRBV5-6 and TRBJ1-4, with D tentatively TRBD1 (6 bases). Trimming left V 4 bases short and J 8 bases short, with 18 bases between. Germline V lookup: CDR1 SGHDT, CDR2 YYEEEE. The CDR3 covers 15 residues. The CDR3 coding sequence is TGTGCCAGCAGCACCCCCGGCAGGGGTTCCGAAAAACTGTTTTTT. It is translated as CASSTPGRGSEKLFF.

This sequence joins TRBV11-2 and TRBJ1-4; a weak D match, TRBD1 (6 bases). CDR1 is SGHAT, CDR2 FQNNGV, per germline. The germline V and J ends were trimmed by 4 bases and 6 bases, with 12 bases remaining between them. The CDR3 extends over 14 amino acids. The chain's CDR3 is CASSSFAGDEKLFF. The CDR3 coding sequence is TGTGCCAGCAGCTCGTTCGCAGGGGATGAAAAACTGTTTTTT.

This clonotype has only one observation. V and J are TRBV4-1 and TRBJ2-7, with TRBD1 identical over 8 bases. CDR3 length: 18 amino acids. CDR1 and CDR2 (germline): MGHRA, YSYEKL. Trimming took 3 bases from V and 6 from J; bases not matched to a gene: 19. CDR3 region: CASSQRKGTGVPTVEQYF. DNA for the CDR3: TGCGCCAGCAGCCAGAGGAAGGGGACAGGAGTCCCAACGGTCGAGCAGTACTTC.

This clonotype was observed a single time. The chain has TRBV4-1 and TRBJ1-5; D may be TRBD1 (6 bases). Germline lookup yields CDR1 MGHRA and CDR2 YSYEKL. The CDR3 spans 15 residues. The V end was cut by 4 bases, the J end by 1 base, with 11 bases between. CDR3 bases: TGCGCCAGCAGCCCTCATGGACAGAGCAATCAGCCCCAGCATTTT. It yields the protein CASSPHGQSNQPQHF.

This clonotype has more than one count but fewer than ten. The genes are TRBV7-9 and TRBJ1-2, with D maybe TRBD1 (5 bases). Per the germline V gene, CDR1 is SEHNR and CDR2 is FQNEAQ (reference sequence). This CDR3 has 15 residues. The ends were cut back, 1 base at V and 3 bases at J, with 12 bases in the middle. CDR3 protein: CASSLDFRGDYGYTF. In nucleotides, the CDR3 is TGTGCCAGCAGCTTAGATTTCCGGGGCGACTATGGCTACACCTTC.

This clonotype has more than one count but fewer than ten. V usage is TRBV4-2 and J usage is TRBJ2-7; TRBD2 aligns across 10 bases. Germline V gene sequence: CDR1 LGHNA, CDR2 YNFKEQ. The V gene end was trimmed by 4 bases and the J gene end by 0 bases; junction bases not matched to a gene: 6. The CDR3 sequence is 16 residues long. CDR3 bases: TGTGCCAGCAGCCGAGGGACTAGCGCCAACTCCTACGAGCAGTACTTC. Translation gives CASSRGTSANSYEQYF.

This chain connects TRBV6-1 to TRBJ2-4, with D perhaps matching TRBD2 (5 bases). The CDR3 has 14 amino acids. CDR1 is MNHNS, CDR2 SASEGT, per germline. V lost 6 bases and J lost 2, with 11 bases in between. The CDR3 DNA reads TGTGCCAGCAGGGGAGAGCTACCCAAAAACATTCAGTACTTC. Translated, it gives CASRGELPKNIQYF.

V is TRBV2 and J is TRBJ2-1; 9 bases match TRBD2. V was clipped by 1 base and J by 7 bases; unmatched bases: 2. The CDR3 covers 14 residues. CDR1 and CDR2 (germline): SNHLY, FYNNEI. CDR3 region: CASSEEAGGNEQFF. Written as DNA, the CDR3 is TGTGCCAGCAGTGAAGAGGCGGGGGGGAATGAGCAGTTCTTC.

In this sample, this clonotype turned up a few times. V is TRBV12-5 and J is TRBJ2-7; D assignment may be TRBD1 or TRBD2 (6 bases each). Germline V gene lookup returns CDR1 LGHNT and CDR2 FRNRAP. The ends were cut back, 4 bases at V and 6 bases at J, with 19 bases in the middle. The CDR3 runs to 15 residues. CDR3 DNA: TGTGCTAGTGGTTCGTCAGGTGGGGGGCATCGCGAGCAGTACTTC. This sequence encodes CASGSSGGGHREQYF.

At least ten counts were recorded for this clonotype. V is TRBV12-5 and J is TRBJ1-5; TRBD1 matches at 8 bases. There are 15 residues in the CDR3. Unmatched junction bases numbered 7, after V lost 2 bases and J lost 7 bases. The germline V gene encodes CDR1 LGHNT and CDR2 FRNRAP. CDR3 protein: CASGLIPWTGQPQHF. The CDR3 DNA is TGTGCTAGTGGTTTGATCCCTTGGACAGGGCAGCCCCAGCATTTT. Based on the CDR3 plus reference TRBV12-5 and TRBJ1-5, the full variable domain is DARVTQTPRHKVTEMGQEVTMRCQPILGHNTVFWYRQTMMQGLELLAYFRNRAPLDDSGMPKDRFSAEMPDATLATLKIQPSEPRDSAVYFCASGLIPWTGQPQHFGDGTRLSIL.